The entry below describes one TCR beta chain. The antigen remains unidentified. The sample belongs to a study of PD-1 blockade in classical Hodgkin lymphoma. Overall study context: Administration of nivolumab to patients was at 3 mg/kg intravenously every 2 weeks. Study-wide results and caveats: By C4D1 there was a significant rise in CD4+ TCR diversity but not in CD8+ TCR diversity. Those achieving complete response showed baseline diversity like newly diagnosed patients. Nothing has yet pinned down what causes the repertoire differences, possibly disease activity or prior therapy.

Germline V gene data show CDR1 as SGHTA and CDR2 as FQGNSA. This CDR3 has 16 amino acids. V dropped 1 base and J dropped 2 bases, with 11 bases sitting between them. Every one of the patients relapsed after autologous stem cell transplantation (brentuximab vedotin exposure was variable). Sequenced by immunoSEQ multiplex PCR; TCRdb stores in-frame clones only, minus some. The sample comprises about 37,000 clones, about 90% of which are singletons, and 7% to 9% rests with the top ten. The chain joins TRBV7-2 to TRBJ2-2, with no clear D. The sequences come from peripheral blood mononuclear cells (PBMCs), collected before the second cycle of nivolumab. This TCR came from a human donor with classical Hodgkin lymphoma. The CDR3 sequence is CASSLGPLKNTGELFF. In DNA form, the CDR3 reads TGTGCCAGCAGCTTAGGGCCCCTTAAAAACACCGGGGAGCTGTTTTTT.